The following is a T cell receptor beta chain sequence with its context. CDR3 length equals 14 residues. Germline CDR1 LNHNV, CDR2 YYDKDF (reference sequence). The V and J ends lost 3 bases and 7 bases, in that order; junction bases with no gene match: 6. These data originate in a study of control samples from healthy donors and cancer patients. Sequencing was performed with immunoSEQ multiplex PCR; in TCRdb, only in-frame clones are kept and a portion is missing. The table records tens of thousands of clones, about 87% of them present only once. The V gene is TRBV15, the J gene TRBJ1-5, with 7 nucleotides matching TRBD1. Sequencing used blood. This clonotype was sampled from a man aged 50 to 59 in good health. The CDR3: CATSSRQGDQPQHF. CDR3 bases: TGTGCCACCAGCAGCAGACAGGGAGACCAGCCCCAGCATTTT.